This TCR beta chain is drawn from a study of OX40 agonist ivuxolimab in advanced cancers. On the study more broadly: As their treatment, patients were administered ivuxolimab, an agonistic anti-OX40 (CD134) antibody. Those treated in dose escalation had hepatocellular carcinoma, melanoma, renal cell cancer or head and neck cancer.

The sample holds one count of this clone. Germline loops: CDR1 SGDLS, CDR2 YYNGEE. CDR3 length equals 16 residues. V gave up 1 base and J gave up 1 base, with 11 bases separating them. Clones were read by immunoSEQ multiplex PCR, and TCRdb kept only the in-frame ones, dropping some. The data contain about 73,000 clones, around 90% of them seen just once; the ten biggest clones take up roughly 0.54%. This chain uses TRBV9 with TRBJ2-2; D is unclear. Sequencing was performed on CD4+ or CD8+ T cells sorted from blood, taken in a trial of the OX40 agonist ivuxolimab. This TCR derives from an adult with an advanced solid tumor such as melanoma, head and neck, liver or kidney cancer. In DNA form, the CDR3 reads TGTGCCAGCAGCGTATCAGGCGGATTGAACACCGGGGAGCTGTTTTTT. Translated, it gives CASSVSGGLNTGELFF.